This T cell receptor (beta chain) was sequenced in a study of blood T cells in healthy people across ages. The second PCR ran about 6 to 11 cycles with a sample-barcoded 5' primer and J-beta primers. TCRdb called the 5' RACE reads again in MiXCR, with one record for every CDR3 protein. The repertoire has roughly 1,100,000 distinct CDR3 sequences, less than 25% of them found once; the top ten carry less than 0.75%. This CDR3 is built from 14 residues. CDR1 is SGHRS and CDR2 is YFSETQ in the germline V gene. V lost 4 bases to trimming and J lost 7 bases; unmatched junction nucleotides: 7. This sample was shared with a second study, whose subject was T cells of mothers and their children. This second study notes: Donation was provided by three healthy Caucasian mothers along with their six children.

Sequencing input: blood. The clonotype comes from a girl aged 2-10 years in good health. The chain employs TRBV5-1 and TRBJ2-1; 8 nucleotides align to TRBD1. The CDR3 nucleotides are TGCGCCAGCAGCATAGGACAGGGAATGAATGAGCAGTTCTTC. It specifies CASSIGQGMNEQFF.